This T cell receptor beta chain was captured in a study of T cell repertoires in cytomegalovirus infection. Study-wide background: CMV infection plus the matching HLA type was flagged by public TCR beta signatures. Study observations and caveats: HLA-C-restricted CMV clonotypes gave the most frequent clonotype in two of eight donors. Cumulative frequency (of public TCR beta family members) identified carriers of CMV plus the relevant HLA.

TCRdb redid the calling of the reads with MiXCR, one entry per CDR3 protein. This sample has approximately 700,000 distinct CDR3 sequences, with approximately 40% found just once. V gave up 2 bases and J gave up 2 bases, with 13 bases separating them. Germline values: CDR1 LNHDA, CDR2 SQIVND (reference sequence). This CDR3 is built from 15 residues. On this clonotype itself: As yet, its antigen is unknown.

The receptor's source is a human donor in good health (CMV status not recorded). Some clones in this sample may be carry-over from other donors' samples. This chain joins TRBV19 and TRBJ2-7; D gene unclear. The source material was PBMCs. The CDR3 spells CASSITTSRAYEQYF. In nucleotides, the CDR3 is TGTGCCAGTAGTATAACGACGAGCCGTGCCTACGAGCAGTACTTC.